A single sample is the source of the 30 T cell receptor beta chains below, sequenced in a study of blood T cell repertoires in COVID-19. The data were produced by immunoSEQ multiplex PCR, yet TCRdb's version contains in-frame clones alone and is incomplete. The repertoire holds about 140,000 clones, with around 82% as singletons. The sample consisted of peripheral blood. All receptors derive from a human donor in a cohort sampled during active COVID-19.

The J gene is TRBJ2-7, the V gene TRBV6-5; 10 positions agree with TRBD1. Germline trimming cut 6 bases from V and 3 bases from J; bases unmatched to any gene: 5. This CDR3 contains 14 residues. Germline CDR1 reads MNHEY; CDR2 reads SVGAGI. CDR3 loop: CASSAGTGVYEQYF. CDR3 nucleotide sequence: TGTGCCAGCAGCGCCGGGACAGGGGTCTACGAGCAGTACTTC.

The chain recombines TRBV9 with TRBJ2-1; TRBD1 might be the D (7 bases). The V and J ends lost 6 bases and 8 bases respectively, with 18 bases between them. The CDR3 length is 14 residues. In germline, CDR1 is SGDLS, CDR2 YYNGEE. In DNA, the CDR3 is TGTGCCAGCATGCAGGGGGGCGGCAGGGATGAGCAGTTCTTC. The encoded protein is CASMQGGGRDEQFF.

The chain combines TRBV27 with TRBJ1-3; D is unresolved. The V gene lost 3 bases and the J gene lost 2 bases, with 11 bases spanning the gap. Germline V gene sequence: CDR1 MNHEY, CDR2 SMNVEV (reference sequence). This CDR3 has 15 amino acids. This CDR3 reads CASSFSPFPGNTIYF. DNA of the CDR3: TGTGCCAGCAGTTTTAGTCCGTTTCCTGGAAACACCATATATTTT.

The rearrangement uses TRBV27 and TRBJ2-3; D is perhaps TRBD1 (5 bases). Germline V gene data show CDR1 as MNHEY and CDR2 as SMNVEV (reference sequence). The CDR3 is made up of 16 amino acids. With 0 bases removed from V and 0 bases from J, the gap between germline ends came to 10 bases. The CDR3 here is CASSLSGRVSTDTQYF. The CDR3 DNA sequence: TGTGCCAGCAGTTTATCGGGCAGGGTTAGCACAGATACGCAGTATTTT.

The gene calls are TRBV4-1 and TRBJ1-4; D ambiguous. This CDR3 is built from 13 residues. V was pared by 1 base and J by 8 bases, with 8 bases between. Germline CDR1 reads MGHRA; CDR2 reads YSYEKL. The CDR3 coding sequence is TGCGCCAGCAGCCAAGCGGAGTTGGAAAAACTGTTTTTT. Encoded protein: CASSQAELEKLFF.

This clone has more than one count but fewer than ten. This chain uses TRBV5-1 with TRBJ1-6; no reliable D call. The CDR3 spans 15 residues. V was pared by 0 bases and J by 7 bases, with 11 bases between. Germline V lookup: CDR1 SGHRS, CDR2 YFSETQ. CDR3 in amino acids: CASSLARSGNSPLHF. CDR3 DNA: TGCGCCAGCAGCTTGGCCAGGAGCGGGAATTCACCCCTCCACTTT.

The chain combines TRBV3-1 (or the pseudogene TRBV3-2) with TRBJ2-5; no definite D call. The CDR3 has 14 residues. The germline V gene encodes CDR1 LGHDT and CDR2 YNNKEL (reference sequence). Trimming took 3 bases from V and 5 from J, leaving 13 bases between them. CDR3 region: CASSQTASPETQYF. In DNA, the CDR3 is TGTGCCAGCAGCCAGACTGCCTCCCCCGAGACCCAGTACTTC.

This clone was found once. Mismatch with germline at one junction end may stem from a read error. This chain joins TRBV6-5 and TRBJ1-5, with D tentatively TRBD1 (6 bases). Germline values: CDR1 MNHEY, CDR2 SVGAGI. This CDR3 contains 14 residues. CDR3 bases: TGTGCCAGCAGTTACGGGGGGGCAAATCAGCTCCAGCATTTT. Translated: CASSYGGANQLQHF.

This clone was recorded a few times. V is TRBV6-5 and J is TRBJ1-5; D remains ambiguous. CDR3 size: 13 residues. Trimming shortened V by 5 bases and J by 5 bases, and 10 bases separated the two germline ends. Germline CDR1 and CDR2: MNHEY and SVGAGI. The CDR3 region is CASSRTAYQPQHF. The CDR3 coding sequence is TGTGCCAGCAGTAGAACAGCTTATCAGCCCCAGCATTTT.

This clone was counted once. This chain links TRBV7-9 with TRBJ1-4, with D unresolved. Looked up from germline, CDR1 is SEHNR and CDR2 is FQNEAQ (reference sequence). Trimming took off 5 bases at V and 0 bases at J, with 13 bases between the two ends. This CDR3 contains 16 residues. The CDR3 loop is CASSAIYRSTNEKLFF. The CDR3 DNA reads as TGTGCCAGCAGCGCCATATACAGATCAACTAATGAAAAACTGTTTTTT.

The gene calls are TRBV7-3 and TRBJ2-2; no clear D. Per the germline V gene, CDR1 is SGHTA and CDR2 is FQGTGA. CDR3 length: 15 residues. V lost 3 bases, J lost 1 base, and 9 bases lay in between. CDR3 sequence: CASSLSFQNTGELFF. The DNA for the CDR3 is TGTGCCAGCAGCTTGTCATTTCAGAACACCGGGGAGCTGTTTTTT.

This clone was counted once. The V gene is TRBV29-1, the J gene TRBJ1-4; D unclear. The CDR3 covers 11 residues. Germline loops: CDR1 SQVTM, CDR2 ANQGSEA. V was trimmed by 3 bases and J by 8 bases, leaving 7 bases between them. This chain's CDR3 is CSVDRGEKLFF. The CDR3 nucleotides read TGCAGCGTTGACCGAGGGGAAAAACTGTTTTTT.

J is TRBJ1-1 and V is TRBV21-1. TRBV21-1 is flagged as a pseudogene. CDR3 length: 13 amino acids. The CDR3 DNA sequence: TGTGCCAGCAGCAACGGGGAGTGGGCCGAAGCTTTCTTT. This translates into CASSNGEWAEAFF.

The chain joins TRBV5-5 to TRBJ2-1, with 7 bases matching TRBD2. The V and J ends lost 7 bases and 2 bases, in that order; junction bases with no gene match: 3. Germline V gene sequence: CDR1 SGHKS, CDR2 YYEKEE (reference sequence). The CDR3 loop spans 13 amino acids. The CDR3 sequence is CASAGTTYNEQFF. DNA of the CDR3: TGTGCCAGCGCCGGGACTACCTACAATGAGCAGTTCTTC.

The rearrangement joins TRBV6-2 or TRBV6-3 to TRBJ2-2; a possible D gene is TRBD2 (6 bases). Germline V lookup: CDR1 MNHEY, CDR2 SVGEGT. The CDR3 is 14 amino acids. The V gene lost 7 bases and the J gene lost 9 bases, with 18 bases spanning the gap. CDR3 sequence: CASTPLGGGRELFF. The DNA of the CDR3 is TGTGCCAGCACCCCACTCGGGGGAGGAAGGGAGCTGTTTTTT.

The chain links TRBV5-4 to TRBJ2-2, with TRBD1 matching 10 bases. Germline CDR1 and CDR2: SGHNT and YYREEE (reference sequence). V shed 1 base, J shed 5 bases, and the junction held 2 bases outside the gene matches. The CDR3 extends over 15 amino acids. Here the CDR3 reads CASSLRDRGTGELFF. For the CDR3, the DNA is TGTGCCAGCAGCTTGAGGGACAGGGGAACCGGGGAGCTGTTTTTT.

This rearrangement joins TRBV7-2 to TRBJ2-7; TRBD2 might be the D (6 bases). This CDR3 is built from 15 residues. Trimming stripped 1 base from V and 2 bases from J, with 12 bases between. Germline loops: CDR1 SGHTA, CDR2 FQGNSA. The CDR3 DNA follows: TGTGCCAGCAGCTTAGGAGGAGGGGCCGCCTACGAGCAGTACTTC. Translating gives CASSLGGGAAYEQYF.

This clone was detected once. This chain connects TRBV12-3 or TRBV12-4 to TRBJ2-2; 7 bases agree with TRBD1. V dropped 2 bases and J dropped 6; count of bases not matched to a gene: 0. The CDR3 is 13 amino acids. CDR3: CASSLTGAGELFF. The CDR3 region has the DNA TGTGCCAGCAGTTTAACAGGGGCCGGGGAGCTGTTTTTT.

The chain couples TRBV7-2 to TRBJ2-7; 9 bases are shared with TRBD1. Trimming cost V 5 bases and J 3 bases; bases outside gene matches: 8. Germline V lookup: CDR1 SGHTA, CDR2 FQGNSA. The CDR3 is 15 amino acids. The CDR3 loop reads CASSHTTGGFYEQYF. For the CDR3, the DNA is TGTGCCAGCAGCCATACCACAGGGGGCTTCTACGAGCAGTACTTC.

The rearrangement links TRBV3-1 (or the pseudogene TRBV3-2) to TRBJ1-1; possibly TRBD1 for D (6 bases). V lost 1 base and J lost 3, with 15 bases in between. The CDR3 totals 16 residues. Germline assignment: CDR1 LGHDT and CDR2 YNNKEL (reference sequence). This CDR3 reads CASSQAGAAFYTEAFF. CDR3 in DNA: TGTGCCAGCAGCCAAGCAGGGGCGGCTTTCTACACTGAAGCTTTCTTT.

The chain has TRBV19 and TRBJ1-1, with D possibly being TRBD1 (5 bases). V lost 6 bases and J 6 bases, leaving 17 bases between the germline ends. The germline gives CDR1 LNHDA, CDR2 SQIVND (reference sequence). The CDR3 is 14 residues long. For the CDR3, the DNA is TGTGCCAGTAGACTTCAAGCGCAGGGCGCTGAAGCTTTCTTT. Its protein product is CASRLQAQGAEAFF.

The rearrangement joins TRBV5-5 to TRBJ2-5; possible D gene TRBD2, 7 bases. The germline CDR1 and CDR2 sequences are SGHKS and YYEKEE (reference sequence). Trimming shortened V by 1 base and J by 1 base, and 14 bases separated the two germline ends. CDR3 size: 16 residues. The DNA of the CDR3 is TGTGCCAGCAGCTTGAGAGTGGGGGGGCTCCAAGAGACCCAGTACTTC. Translating it yields CASSLRVGGLQETQYF.

This rearrangement joins TRBV19 to TRBJ2-7, with 9 bases aligning to TRBD1. In germline, CDR1 is LNHDA, CDR2 SQIVND (reference sequence). CDR3 length equals 16 residues. With 1 base clipped from V and 2 bases from J, the junction kept 6 bases outside the gene matches. CDR3 DNA sequence: TGTGCCAGTAGTATAGCCGGGACAGGGAGCCCCTACGAGCAGTACTTC. This codes for CASSIAGTGSPYEQYF.

This clone has more than one count but fewer than ten. This chain joins TRBV18 and TRBJ1-2; perhaps TRBD1 as D (6 bases). Germline values: CDR1 KGHSH, CDR2 LQKENI. The CDR3 spans 13 residues. V dropped 6 bases and J dropped 5 bases, with 13 bases sitting between them. As DNA, the CDR3 is TGTGCCAGCTCTTCGGACAGACTTTATGGCTACACCTTC. This encodes CASSSDRLYGYTF.

V is TRBV5-5 and J is TRBJ2-4; D possibly corresponds to TRBD1 (6 bases). This CDR3 is built from 13 residues. The V end lost 4 bases, the J end lost 15 bases, and 20 bases lay between the germline ends. Germline loops: CDR1 SGHKS, CDR2 YYEKEE (reference sequence). The CDR3 DNA follows: TGTGCCAGCAGCCTAACGAGTGAGGGGACATGGTACTTC. Amino acid sequence: CASSLTSEGTWYF.

The chain uses TRBV6-5 and TRBJ2-7, with 7 positions matching TRBD1. The trim removed 0 bases at V and 2 bases at J, leaving 4 bases unmatched. Germline lookup yields CDR1 MNHEY and CDR2 SVGAGI. The CDR3 has 15 amino acids. The CDR3 DNA reads TGTGCCAGCAGTTACTCTCCCGGGACAGCCTACGAGCAGTACTTC. Its translation is CASSYSPGTAYEQYF.

The table lists this clone with a count of one. V is TRBV15 and J is TRBJ2-1; the match to TRBD1 covers 7 bases. This CDR3 comprises 14 residues. The germline gives CDR1 LNHNV, CDR2 YYDKDF (reference sequence). The junction had 8 bases not matched to a gene; V was cut back by 7 bases and J by 5 bases. The CDR3 here is CATKTGQANNEQFF. CDR3 coding DNA: TGTGCCACCAAAACTGGACAGGCGAACAATGAGCAGTTCTTC.

This rearrangement joins TRBV11-2 to TRBJ2-7, with D maybe TRBD1 (5 bases). The V end was cut by 5 bases, the J end by 2 bases, with 10 bases between. CDR3 length: 13 amino acids. Germline loops: CDR1 SGHAT, CDR2 FQNNGV. CDR3 coding DNA: TGTGCCAGCAGCCCACTGGACACCTACGAGCAGTACTTC. The encoded protein is CASSPLDTYEQYF.

This clone was observed a few times. The CDR3 loop is CASSQGQGNGAFF. Here the CDR3 DNA reads TGCGCCAGCAGTCAGGGACAGGGAAATGGAGCTTTCTTT. The V and J genes are TRBV5-1 and TRBJ1-1, with TRBD1 identical over 9 bases. CDR3 length equals 13 residues. Germline values: CDR1 SGHRS, CDR2 YFSETQ. Trimming removed 5 bases from V and 10 bases from J; junction bases left unmatched: 9.

This clone was seen ten or more times. The J gene is TRBJ1-2, the V gene TRBV7-3; D is possibly TRBD1 (5 bases). The CDR3 covers 14 residues. Trimming stripped 2 bases from V and 2 bases from J, with 9 bases between. CDR1 is SGHTA and CDR2 is FQGTGA in the germline V gene. The CDR3 here is CASSLGASNYGYTF. CDR3 nucleotides: TGTGCCAGCAGCTTAGGGGCTTCAAACTATGGCTACACCTTC.